This T cell receptor beta chain appears in the sequencing data of a study of blood T cell repertoires in COVID-19. Measured with immunoSEQ multiplex PCR; TCRdb has only the in-frame clones, and not every one. There are approximately 300,000 clones in the sample; just over 85% occur only once, and under 11% lies in the top ten. V lost 0 bases to trimming and J lost 1 base, with 16 bases between them. The CDR3 contains 17 residues. The germline V gene encodes CDR1 GTSNPN and CDR2 SVGIG (reference sequence). The rearrangement uses TRBV30 and TRBJ2-1; a possible D gene is TRBD1 (5 bases). This clonotype originated in a woman younger than 35 who had recovered from COVID-19. Sequences were obtained from PBMCs or T cells enriched from blood (not recorded which). The CDR3 loop is CAWSVRLRTNSYNEQFF. The CDR3 DNA sequence: TGTGCCTGGAGTGTACGGCTCAGGACAAATTCCTACAATGAGCAGTTCTTC. The whole variable domain, remainder taken from reference TRBV30 and TRBJ2-1, is SQTIHQWPATLVQPVGSPLSLECTVEGTSNPNLYWYRQAAGRGLQLLFYSVGIGQISSEVPQNLSASRPQDRQFILSSKKLLLSDSGFYLCAWSVRLRTNSYNEQFFGPGTRLTVL.